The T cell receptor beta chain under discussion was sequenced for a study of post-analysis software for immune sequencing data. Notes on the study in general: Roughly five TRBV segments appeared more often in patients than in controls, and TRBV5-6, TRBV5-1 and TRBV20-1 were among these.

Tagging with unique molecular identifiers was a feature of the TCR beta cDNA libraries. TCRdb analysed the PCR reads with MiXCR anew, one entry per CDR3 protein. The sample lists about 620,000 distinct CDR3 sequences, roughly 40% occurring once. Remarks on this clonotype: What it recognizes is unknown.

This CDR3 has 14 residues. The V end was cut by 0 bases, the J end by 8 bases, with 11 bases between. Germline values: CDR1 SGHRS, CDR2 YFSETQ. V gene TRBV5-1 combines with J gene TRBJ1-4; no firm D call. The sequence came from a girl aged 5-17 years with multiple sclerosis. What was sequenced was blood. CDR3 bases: TGCGCCAGCAGCTTGGATACTGTGAGGGAAAAACTGTTTTTT. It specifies CASSLDTVREKLFF.